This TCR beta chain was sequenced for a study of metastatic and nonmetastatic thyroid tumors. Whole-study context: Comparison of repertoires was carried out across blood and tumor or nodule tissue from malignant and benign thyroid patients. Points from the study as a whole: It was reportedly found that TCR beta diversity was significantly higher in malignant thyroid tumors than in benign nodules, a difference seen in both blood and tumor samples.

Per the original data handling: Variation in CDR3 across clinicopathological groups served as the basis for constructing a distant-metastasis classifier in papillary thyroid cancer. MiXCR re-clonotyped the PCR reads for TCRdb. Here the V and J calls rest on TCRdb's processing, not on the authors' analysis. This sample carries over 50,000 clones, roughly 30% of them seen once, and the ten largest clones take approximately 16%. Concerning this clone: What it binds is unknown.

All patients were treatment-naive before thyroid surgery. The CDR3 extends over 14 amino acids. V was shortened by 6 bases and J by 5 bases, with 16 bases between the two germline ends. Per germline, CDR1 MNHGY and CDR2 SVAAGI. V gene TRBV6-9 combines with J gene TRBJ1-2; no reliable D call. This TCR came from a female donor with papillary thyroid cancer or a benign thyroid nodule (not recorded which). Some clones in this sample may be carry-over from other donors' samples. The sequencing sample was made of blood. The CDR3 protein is CASRPINISYGYTF. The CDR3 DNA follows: TGTGCCAGCAGGCCCATAAATATTTCATATGGCTACACCTTC.